The rows below give T cell receptor beta chains drawn from one sample of a study of metastatic and nonmetastatic thyroid tumors. TCRdb reanalyzed the PCR reads via MiXCR. Among approximately 44,000 clones listed, approximately 24% were seen once. The specimen was tumor tissue. These receptors came from a female donor with papillary thyroid cancer or a benign thyroid nodule (not recorded which). Some clones in this sample may be carry-over from other donors' samples. CDR3s include the opening cysteine and the closing phenylalanine or tryptophan. Each record gives: J gene, CDR3 length, D gene, clone size, V gene, CDR3 DNA, CDR3 protein. The D gene is left open where the match is weak. Rows may omit the clone size; those that give it use once, few, many or a size class.

j_call: TRBJ2-7
cdr3_length: 17
d_call: -
clone_size: few
v_call: TRBV27
cdr3_nt: TGTGCCAGCAGTCCTGATGGGCCGCCCCGGGGGTCCTACGAGCAGTACTTC
cdr3_aa: CASSPDGPPRGSYEQYF

j_call: TRBJ2-5
cdr3_length: 16
d_call: -
clone_size: many
v_call: TRBV5-8
cdr3_nt: TGTGCCAGCAGACGGGGACGTAACCTACTCCAAGAGACCCAGTACTTC
cdr3_aa: CASRRGRNLLQETQYF

j_call: TRBJ2-5
cdr3_length: 15
d_call: TRBD2
clone_size: many
v_call: TRBV6-1
cdr3_nt: TGTGCCAGCAGTCAAACTAGCGTAGGTCAAGAGACCCAGTACTTC
cdr3_aa: CASSQTSVGQETQYF

j_call: TRBJ2-3
cdr3_length: 15
d_call: -
clone_size: many
v_call: TRBV19
cdr3_nt: TGTGCCAGTAGTACTCTAGCGTCCGGCACAGATACGCAGTATTTT
cdr3_aa: CASSTLASGTDTQYF

j_call: TRBJ1-1
cdr3_length: 16
d_call: -
clone_size: many
v_call: TRBV19
cdr3_nt: TGTGCCAGTAGGGCATGGTTGGTGGCGTCGGGGTCCGAAGCTTTCTTT
cdr3_aa: CASRAWLVASGSEAFF

j_call: TRBJ1-2
cdr3_length: 14
d_call: TRBD1
clone_size: many
v_call: TRBV5-6
cdr3_nt: TGTGCCAGCAGCTCCAGGGGGCGCGACTATGGCTACACCTTC
cdr3_aa: CASSSRGRDYGYTF

j_call: TRBJ1-1
cdr3_length: 12
d_call: -
clone_size: many
v_call: TRBV18
cdr3_nt: TGTGCCACCGGCGGGGGGCGAACTGAAGCTTTCTTT
cdr3_aa: CATGGGRTEAFF

j_call: TRBJ2-7
cdr3_length: 14
d_call: TRBD1
clone_size: few
v_call: TRBV20-1
cdr3_nt: TGCAGTGCTCACAAACAGGGGCTAAACTACGAGCAGTACTTC
cdr3_aa: CSAHKQGLNYEQYF

j_call: TRBJ1-4
cdr3_length: 14
d_call: -
clone_size: many
v_call: TRBV2
cdr3_nt: TGTGCCAGCAGTGATGGGGGGGGAGTTGAAAAACTGTTTTTT
cdr3_aa: CASSDGGGVEKLFF

j_call: TRBJ2-7
cdr3_length: 18
d_call: -
clone_size: few
v_call: TRBV6-2/TRBV6-3
cdr3_nt: TGTGCCAGCAGCACTGGACAGAGTATCATTTTAGCCGTCTACGAGCAGTACTTC
cdr3_aa: CASSTGQSIILAVYEQYF

j_call: TRBJ1-1
cdr3_length: 15
d_call: -
clone_size: -
v_call: TRBV6-2/TRBV6-3
cdr3_nt: TGTGCCAGCAGTTACTCCCTTGACACAAAAACTGAAGCTTTCTTT
cdr3_aa: CASSYSLDTKTEAFF

j_call: TRBJ1-5
cdr3_length: 15
d_call: TRBD1
clone_size: many
v_call: TRBV19
cdr3_nt: TGTGCCAGTAGTTCGGGACAGCGGATTAATCAGCCCCAGCATTTT
cdr3_aa: CASSSGQRINQPQHF

j_call: TRBJ2-4
cdr3_length: 15
d_call: -
clone_size: -
v_call: TRBV28
cdr3_nt: TGTGCCAGCAGTCCCCAAGGGGGGGCCAAAAACATTCAGTACTTC
cdr3_aa: CASSPQGGAKNIQYF

j_call: TRBJ2-1
cdr3_length: 15
d_call: TRBD1
clone_size: -
v_call: TRBV9
cdr3_nt: TGTGCCAGCAGCGAACAGGGGTTCAGCATCAATGAGCAGTTCTTC
cdr3_aa: CASSEQGFSINEQFF

j_call: TRBJ1-1
cdr3_length: 13
d_call: -
clone_size: -
v_call: TRBV6-5
cdr3_nt: TGTGCCAGCAGTAACGAACTCAGCACTGAAGCTTTCTTT
cdr3_aa: CASSNELSTEAFF

j_call: TRBJ1-1
cdr3_length: 11
d_call: -
clone_size: few
v_call: TRBV6-1
cdr3_nt: TGTGCCAGCAGAGTACAGGGTAGAGCTTTCTTT
cdr3_aa: CASRVQGRAFF

j_call: TRBJ1-1
cdr3_length: 13
d_call: -
clone_size: -
v_call: TRBV7-3
cdr3_nt: TGTGCCAGCAGCTTAAGAGGGAACACTGAAGCTTTCTTT
cdr3_aa: CASSLRGNTEAFF

j_call: TRBJ2-7
cdr3_length: 15
d_call: -
clone_size: -
v_call: TRBV6-2/TRBV6-3
cdr3_nt: TGTGCCAGCAGTTACCCCGGACTACCCTCCTACGAGCAGTACTTC
cdr3_aa: CASSYPGLPSYEQYF

j_call: TRBJ2-1
cdr3_length: 15
d_call: -
clone_size: many
v_call: TRBV7-3
cdr3_nt: TGTGCCAGCAGCTTAACGGGGGACTCCTACAATGAGCAGTTCTTC
cdr3_aa: CASSLTGDSYNEQFF

j_call: TRBJ1-6
cdr3_length: 15
d_call: -
clone_size: many
v_call: TRBV15
cdr3_nt: TGTGCCACCAGCAGAGTTTACTCCTATAATTCACCCCTCCACTTT
cdr3_aa: CATSRVYSYNSPLHF

j_call: TRBJ2-2
cdr3_length: 15
d_call: -
clone_size: many
v_call: TRBV7-2
cdr3_nt: TGTGCCAGCAGCACGGACGGAGTTAACACCGGGGAGCTGTTTTTT
cdr3_aa: CASSTDGVNTGELFF

j_call: TRBJ1-3
cdr3_length: 16
d_call: -
clone_size: -
v_call: TRBV5-1
cdr3_nt: TGCTCCAGCAGTGCCGTCGAGTGGGCGGCTGGAAACACCATATATTTT
cdr3_aa: CSSSAVEWAAGNTIYF

j_call: TRBJ2-1
cdr3_length: 17
d_call: TRBD2
clone_size: -
v_call: TRBV7-2
cdr3_nt: TGTGCCAGCAGCCTCGATTCGACTAGCGGTTCCTACAATGAGCAGTTCTTC
cdr3_aa: CASSLDSTSGSYNEQFF

j_call: TRBJ1-4
cdr3_length: 14
d_call: -
clone_size: -
v_call: TRBV3-1
cdr3_nt: TGTGCCAGCAGCCAACTGGGAGGATTTGAAAAACTGTTTTTT
cdr3_aa: CASSQLGGFEKLFF

j_call: TRBJ2-7
cdr3_length: 11
d_call: -
clone_size: medium-sized
v_call: TRBV28
cdr3_nt: TGTGCCAGCAGTTTTCGGTACGAGCAGTACTTC
cdr3_aa: CASSFRYEQYF

j_call: TRBJ1-6
cdr3_length: 13
d_call: TRBD1
clone_size: once
v_call: TRBV5-1
cdr3_nt: TGCCCCAGCAGACCTGGACAGGGTGGCTTCCTCCACTTT
cdr3_aa: CPSRPGQGGFLHF

j_call: TRBJ2-5
cdr3_length: 12
d_call: -
clone_size: many
v_call: TRBV7-6
cdr3_nt: TGTGCCAGCAGCTTAGTTAAAGAGACCCAGTACTTC
cdr3_aa: CASSLVKETQYF

j_call: TRBJ2-1
cdr3_length: 18
d_call: TRBD2
clone_size: -
v_call: TRBV20-1
cdr3_nt: TGCAGTGCTAGCGAAATTCTGACTAGCGGGAGGCCCTACAATGAGCAGTTCTTC
cdr3_aa: CSASEILTSGRPYNEQFF

j_call: TRBJ1-6
cdr3_length: 15
d_call: -
clone_size: -
v_call: TRBV27
cdr3_nt: TGTGCCAGCAGTTTATCGCCAGGGCAGAATTCACCCCTCCACTTT
cdr3_aa: CASSLSPGQNSPLHF

j_call: TRBJ1-2
cdr3_length: 12
d_call: -
clone_size: many
v_call: TRBV20-1
cdr3_nt: TGCAGTGCTAGACAGGGTAACTATGGCTACACCTTC
cdr3_aa: CSARQGNYGYTF

j_call: TRBJ2-3
cdr3_length: 15
d_call: -
clone_size: many
v_call: TRBV24-1
cdr3_nt: TGTGCCACCAGTGAAGGGATCACTAGCACAGATACGCAGTATTTT
cdr3_aa: CATSEGITSTDTQYF

j_call: TRBJ2-3
cdr3_length: 16
d_call: -
clone_size: few
v_call: TRBV5-1
cdr3_nt: TGCGCCAGCAGCTTGGGGTTCGACCGCAAAACAGATACGCAGTATTTT
cdr3_aa: CASSLGFDRKTDTQYF

j_call: TRBJ2-2
cdr3_length: 17
d_call: TRBD2
clone_size: -
v_call: TRBV7-3
cdr3_nt: TGTGCCAGCAGCACCTTTATATCGGGAGGGTACACCGGGGATCTGTTTTTT
cdr3_aa: CASSTFISGGYTGDLFF

j_call: TRBJ1-1
cdr3_length: 15
d_call: -
clone_size: -
v_call: TRBV5-1
cdr3_nt: TGCGCCAGCAGCCTAAGACGACAGGTCGTCACTGAAGCTTTATTT
cdr3_aa: CASSLRRQVVTEALF

j_call: TRBJ1-1
cdr3_length: 16
d_call: -
clone_size: -
v_call: TRBV9
cdr3_nt: TGTGCCAGCAGCGTATTGGGAGCGGCAGCCCCCTTAGAGGCTTTCTTT
cdr3_aa: CASSVLGAAAPLEAFF

j_call: TRBJ1-5
cdr3_length: 15
d_call: -
clone_size: many
v_call: TRBV4-1
cdr3_nt: TGCGCCAGCAGCCAAGGGCGGTATAGCAATCAGCCCCAGCATTTT
cdr3_aa: CASSQGRYSNQPQHF

j_call: TRBJ2-5
cdr3_length: 13
d_call: -
clone_size: few
v_call: TRBV28
cdr3_nt: TGTGCCAGTCGTGGGACGGGGGAAGAGACCCAGTACTTC
cdr3_aa: CASRGTGEETQYF

j_call: TRBJ2-5
cdr3_length: 13
d_call: -
clone_size: -
v_call: TRBV27
cdr3_nt: TGTGCCAGCAGCCGAGGTTTCGAAGAGACCCAGTACTTC
cdr3_aa: CASSRGFEETQYF

j_call: TRBJ2-2
cdr3_length: 15
d_call: -
clone_size: many
v_call: TRBV9
cdr3_nt: TGTGCCAGCAGCGTCCTCTCACGGAAGTGGGGGGAGCTGTTTTTT
cdr3_aa: CASSVLSRKWGELFF

j_call: TRBJ2-7
cdr3_length: 16
d_call: TRBD2
clone_size: few
v_call: TRBV5-1
cdr3_nt: TGCGCCAGCAGCTTGACACCGGGACTAGCGGGAGGCGAGCAGTACTTC
cdr3_aa: CASSLTPGLAGGEQYF

j_call: TRBJ1-2
cdr3_length: 14
d_call: TRBD1
clone_size: -
v_call: TRBV5-1
cdr3_nt: TGCGCCAGCAGCCCAGGACAGGCCATGGGGGGCTACACCTTC
cdr3_aa: CASSPGQAMGGYTF

j_call: TRBJ1-4
cdr3_length: 16
d_call: TRBD1
clone_size: many
v_call: TRBV10-2
cdr3_nt: TGCGCCAGCAGTGAGTCGACAGGGGGCGGCGGTGAAAAACTGTTTTTT
cdr3_aa: CASSESTGGGGEKLFF

j_call: TRBJ1-2
cdr3_length: 15
d_call: -
clone_size: -
v_call: TRBV20-1
cdr3_nt: TGCAGTGCTATAGCCAGTGGGGCAGGGGACTATGTCTACACCTTC
cdr3_aa: CSAIASGAGDYVYTF

j_call: TRBJ2-7
cdr3_length: 15
d_call: -
clone_size: few
v_call: TRBV6-2/TRBV6-3
cdr3_nt: TGTGCCAGCAGTTCTCCCGCTGCCCGCCACTACGAGCAGTACTTC
cdr3_aa: CASSSPAARHYEQYF

j_call: TRBJ2-3
cdr3_length: 15
d_call: -
clone_size: many
v_call: TRBV30
cdr3_nt: TGTGCCTGGAGTGTACTTGCGGGGCACACAGATACGCAGTATTTT
cdr3_aa: CAWSVLAGHTDTQYF